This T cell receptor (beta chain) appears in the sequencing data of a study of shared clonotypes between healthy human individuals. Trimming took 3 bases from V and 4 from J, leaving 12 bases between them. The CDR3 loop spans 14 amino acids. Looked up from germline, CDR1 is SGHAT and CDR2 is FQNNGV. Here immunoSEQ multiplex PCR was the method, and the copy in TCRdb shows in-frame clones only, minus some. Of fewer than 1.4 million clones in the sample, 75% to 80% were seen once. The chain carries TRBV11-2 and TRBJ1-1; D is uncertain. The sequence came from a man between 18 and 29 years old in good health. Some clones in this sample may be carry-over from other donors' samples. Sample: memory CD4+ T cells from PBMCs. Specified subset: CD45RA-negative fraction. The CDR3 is CASSLRAAGTEAFF. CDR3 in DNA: TGTGCCAGCAGCTTGAGGGCCGCGGGCACTGAAGCTTTCTTT.